Listed below are T cell receptor beta chains from one sample, sequenced in a study of T cells after yellow fever vaccination. TCRdb re-derived calls from the 5' RACE reads in MiXCR, one entry per CDR3 protein. The top ten clones hold roughly 13% of a sample with around 610,000 distinct CDR3 sequences, roughly 14% of them seen once. Here the sequenced sample was PBMCs, taken on the day of the yellow fever booster vaccination. The source of these receptors is a man aged 30 to 39 who received the YFV17D yellow fever vaccine. Each CDR3 is given with its conserved first and last residue. Fields, in order: J gene, D gene, clone size, V gene, CDR3 protein, CDR3 DNA. D genes are given only for firm matches. Clone size is stated in some rows and not others, as once, few, many or a class when expanded.

TRBJ2-2 | - | - | TRBV20-1 | CSARGPGSGTGELFF | TGCAGTGCTAGGGGCCCCGGGAGCGGGACCGGGGAGCTGTTTTTT
TRBJ2-7 | TRBD2 | - | TRBV11-2 | CASSLDPPGLVLDKQYF | TGTGCCAGCAGCTTAGACCCCCCGGGACTAGTCCTCGACAAGCAGTACTTC
TRBJ2-2 | TRBD2 | - | TRBV27 | CASSPGGGDTGELFF | TGTGCCAGCAGCCCGGGGGGGGGCGACACCGGGGAGCTGTTTTTT
TRBJ2-7 | TRBD2 | - | TRBV6-2/TRBV6-3 | CASSIPSLAGIPKEDYEQYF | TGTGCCAGCAGTATTCCCTCACTAGCGGGAATCCCGAAAGAGGATTACGAGCAGTACTTC
TRBJ2-1 | - | few | TRBV12-5 | CASGAQTGFRVSEQFF | TGTGCTAGTGGTGCGCAAACAGGTTTCAGGGTTAGTGAGCAGTTCTTC
TRBJ1-1 | - | - | TRBV5-4 | CASSFPSVNTEAFF | TGTGCCAGCAGCTTCCCGTCGGTGAACACTGAAGCTTTCTTT
TRBJ2-5 | - | few | TRBV21-1 | CALPLQGVQETQYF | TGTGCCCTCCCCCTACAGGGTGTCCAAGAGACCCAGTACTTC
TRBJ1-4 | TRBD1 | - | TRBV13 | CASSSHGTGRTNEKLFF | TGTGCCAGCAGCTCGCACGGGACAGGGAGAACTAATGAAAAACTGTTTTTT
TRBJ1-1 | TRBD1 | few | TRBV4-1 | CASSKQQGDTEAFF | TGCGCCAGCAGCAAACAACAGGGGGACACTGAAGCTTTCTTT
TRBJ2-5 | - | few | TRBV7-8 | CASSWRALQETQYF | TGTGCCAGCAGCTGGAGGGCACTCCAAGAGACCCAGTACTTC
TRBJ2-1 | TRBD2 | - | TRBV12-3/TRBV12-4 | CASSVTSGAYNEQFF | TGTGCCAGCAGTGTAACTAGCGGGGCCTACAATGAGCAGTTCTTC
TRBJ2-7 | TRBD2 | - | TRBV10-3 | CAIRQTSGFSYEQYF | TGTGCCATCAGACAGACTAGCGGGTTCTCCTACGAGCAGTACTTC
TRBJ2-7 | - | few | TRBV28 | CASSFMGRVYEQYF | TGTGCCAGCAGTTTTATGGGAAGGGTGTACGAGCAGTACTTC
TRBJ2-5 | - | - | TRBV5-1 | CASSQGSWETQYF | TGCGCCAGCAGTCAGGGCTCTTGGGAGACCCAGTACTTC
TRBJ2-2 | - | - | TRBV20-1 | CSATGEGGELFF | TGCAGTGCGACAGGGGAGGGCGGGGAGCTGTTTTTT
TRBJ2-7 | - | - | TRBV20-1 | CSAVGGTYEQYF | TGCAGTGCTGTAGGGGGAACCTACGAGCAGTACTTC